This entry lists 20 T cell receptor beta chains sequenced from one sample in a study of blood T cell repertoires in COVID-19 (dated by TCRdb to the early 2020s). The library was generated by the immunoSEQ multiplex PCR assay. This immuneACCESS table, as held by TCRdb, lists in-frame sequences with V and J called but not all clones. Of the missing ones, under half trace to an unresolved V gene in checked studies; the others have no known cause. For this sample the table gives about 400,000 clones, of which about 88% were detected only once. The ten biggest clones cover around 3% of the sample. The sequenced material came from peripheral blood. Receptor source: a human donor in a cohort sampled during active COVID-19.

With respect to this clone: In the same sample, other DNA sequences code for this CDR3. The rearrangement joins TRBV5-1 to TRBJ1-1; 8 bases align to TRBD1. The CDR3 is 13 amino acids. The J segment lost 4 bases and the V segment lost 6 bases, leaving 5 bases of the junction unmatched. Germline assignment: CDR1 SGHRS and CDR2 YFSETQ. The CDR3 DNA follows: TGCGCCAGCAAACAGGGGGAAGGCACTGAAGCTTTCTTT. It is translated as CASKQGEGTEAFF.

The CDR3 region is CASSAYQGGGNQPQHF. CDR3 nucleotides: TGTGCCAGTAGTGCGTATCAGGGTGGGGGCAATCAGCCCCAGCATTTT. J is TRBJ1-5 and V is TRBV19; weak D call: TRBD1 (5 bases). There are 16 residues in the CDR3. The V gene's germline CDR1 is LNHDA and CDR2 SQIVND (reference sequence). V lost 5 bases and J lost 2, with 16 bases in between.

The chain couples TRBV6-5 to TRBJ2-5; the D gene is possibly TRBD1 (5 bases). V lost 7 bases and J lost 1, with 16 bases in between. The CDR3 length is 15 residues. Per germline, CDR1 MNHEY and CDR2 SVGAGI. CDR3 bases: TGTGCCAGCACCCGGTCCGTAGGGGTCCAAGAGACCCAGTACTTC. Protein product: CASTRSVGVQETQYF.

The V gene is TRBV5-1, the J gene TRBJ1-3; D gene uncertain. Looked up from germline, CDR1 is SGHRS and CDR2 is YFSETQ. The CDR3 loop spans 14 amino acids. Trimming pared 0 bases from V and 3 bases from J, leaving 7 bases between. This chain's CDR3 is CASSLVGFGNTIYF. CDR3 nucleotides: TGCGCCAGCAGCTTGGTCGGGTTTGGAAACACCATATATTTT.

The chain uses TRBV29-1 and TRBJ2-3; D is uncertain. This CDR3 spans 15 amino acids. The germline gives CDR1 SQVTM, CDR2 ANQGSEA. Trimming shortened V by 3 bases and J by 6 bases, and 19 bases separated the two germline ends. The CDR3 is CSVDLPDFPGDTQYF. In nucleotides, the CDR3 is TGCAGCGTTGACCTGCCCGACTTCCCTGGCGATACGCAGTATTTT.

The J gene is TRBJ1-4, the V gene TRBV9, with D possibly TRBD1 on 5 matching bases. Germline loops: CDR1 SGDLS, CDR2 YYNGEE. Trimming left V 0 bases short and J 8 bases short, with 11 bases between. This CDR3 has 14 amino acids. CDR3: CASSVEGLSEKLFF. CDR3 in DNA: TGTGCCAGCAGCGTAGAGGGGCTTTCCGAAAAACTGTTTTTT.

CDR3 nucleotide sequence: TGTGCCAGCAGTTTAAAGGGGGTGGGGGACGCGCCCCAGCATTTT. Its protein is CASSLKGVGDAPQHF. The V call is TRBV27, the J call TRBJ1-5, with a weak D call TRBD1 (6 bases). CDR3 length equals 15 residues. V gave up 2 bases and J gave up 9 bases, with 17 bases separating them. Germline CDR1 and CDR2: MNHEY and SMNVEV (reference sequence).

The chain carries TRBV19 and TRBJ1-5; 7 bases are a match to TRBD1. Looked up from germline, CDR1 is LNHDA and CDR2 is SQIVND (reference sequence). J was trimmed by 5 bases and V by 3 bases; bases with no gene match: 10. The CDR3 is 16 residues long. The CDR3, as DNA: TGTGCCAGTAGTATTTCGGGGACAGAAACTCATCAGCCCCAGCATTTT. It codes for CASSISGTETHQPQHF.

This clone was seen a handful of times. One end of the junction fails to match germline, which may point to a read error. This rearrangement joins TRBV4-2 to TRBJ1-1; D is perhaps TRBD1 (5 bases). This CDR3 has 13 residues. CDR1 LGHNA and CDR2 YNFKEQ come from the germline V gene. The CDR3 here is CASSPALQGSWAF. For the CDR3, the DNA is TGTGCCAGCAGCCCCGCACTGCAGGGTTCCTGGGCATTT.

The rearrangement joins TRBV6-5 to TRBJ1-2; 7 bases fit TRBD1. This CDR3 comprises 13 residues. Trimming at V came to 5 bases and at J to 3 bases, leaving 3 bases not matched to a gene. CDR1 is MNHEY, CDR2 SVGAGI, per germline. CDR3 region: CASSPQGDYGYTF. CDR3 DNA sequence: TGTGCCAGCAGTCCCCAGGGGGACTATGGCTACACCTTC.

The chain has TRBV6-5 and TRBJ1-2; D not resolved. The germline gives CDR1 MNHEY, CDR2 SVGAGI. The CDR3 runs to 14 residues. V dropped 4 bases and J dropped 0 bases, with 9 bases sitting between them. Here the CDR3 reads CASSSSIANYGYTF. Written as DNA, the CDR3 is TGTGCCAGCAGTTCCTCGATAGCTAACTATGGCTACACCTTC.

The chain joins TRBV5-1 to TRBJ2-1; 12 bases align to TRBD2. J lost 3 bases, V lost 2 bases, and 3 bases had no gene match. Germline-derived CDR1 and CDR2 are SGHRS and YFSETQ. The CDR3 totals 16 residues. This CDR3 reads CASSFGTSGYYNEQFF. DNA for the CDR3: TGCGCCAGCAGCTTCGGGACTAGCGGGTACTACAATGAGCAGTTCTTC.

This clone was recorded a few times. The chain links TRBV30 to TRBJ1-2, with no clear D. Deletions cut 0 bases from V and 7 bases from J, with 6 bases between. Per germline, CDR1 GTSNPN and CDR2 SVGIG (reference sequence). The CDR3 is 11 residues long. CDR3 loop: CAWSVRVGYTF. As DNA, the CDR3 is TGTGCCTGGAGTGTACGGGTTGGCTACACCTTC.

The chain's CDR3 is CASSSGTGTNEKLFF. The CDR3 region has the DNA TGTGCCAGCAGCTCGGGGACAGGAACTAATGAAAAACTGTTTTTT. The rearrangement joins TRBV5-4 to TRBJ1-4, with 8 bases fitting TRBD1. Trimming at V came to 3 bases and at J to 1 base, leaving 2 bases not matched to a gene. The CDR3 spans 15 residues. Germline V CDR1 and CDR2: SGHNT, YYREEE (reference sequence).

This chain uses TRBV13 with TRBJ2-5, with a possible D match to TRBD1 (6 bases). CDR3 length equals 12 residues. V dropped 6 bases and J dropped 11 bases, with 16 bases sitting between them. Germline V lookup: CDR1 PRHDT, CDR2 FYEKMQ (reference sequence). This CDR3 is CASSPTLGAQYF. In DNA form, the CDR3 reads TGTGCCAGCAGTCCAACATTGGGGGCTCAGTACTTC.

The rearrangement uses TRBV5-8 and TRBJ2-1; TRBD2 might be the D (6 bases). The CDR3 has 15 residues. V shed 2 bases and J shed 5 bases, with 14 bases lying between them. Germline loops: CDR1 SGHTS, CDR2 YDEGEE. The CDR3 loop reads CASSFRGRPNNEQFF. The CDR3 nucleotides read TGTGCCAGCAGCTTCCGGGGGAGGCCAAACAATGAGCAGTTCTTC.

Written as DNA, the CDR3 is TGTGCCAGTAGGAAAACAGGGGACTATGGCTACACCTTC. Its translation: CASRKTGDYGYTF. The chain joins TRBV19 to TRBJ1-2; TRBD1 aligns across 7 bases. The CDR3 extends over 13 amino acids. Looked up from germline, CDR1 is LNHDA and CDR2 is SQIVND (reference sequence). With V trimmed by 6 bases and J by 3 bases, 4 bases remained unmatched. The full variable domain, with the rest looked up from reference TRBV19 and TRBJ1-2, is DGGITQSPKYLFRKEGQNVTLSCEQNLNHDAMYWYRQDPGQGLRLIYYSQIVNDFQKGDIAEGYSVSREKKESFPLTVTSAQKNPTAFYLCASRKTGDYGYTFGSGTRLTVV.

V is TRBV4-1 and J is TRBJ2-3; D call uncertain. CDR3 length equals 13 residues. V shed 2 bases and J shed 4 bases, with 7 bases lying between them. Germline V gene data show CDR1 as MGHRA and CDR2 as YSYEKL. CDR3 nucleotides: TGCGCCAGCAGCCAACCTAACTCAGATACGCAGTATTTT. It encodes CASSQPNSDTQYF.

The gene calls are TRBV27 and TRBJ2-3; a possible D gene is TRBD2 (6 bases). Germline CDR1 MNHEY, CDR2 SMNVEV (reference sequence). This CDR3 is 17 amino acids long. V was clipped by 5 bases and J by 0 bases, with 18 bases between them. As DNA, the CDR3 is TGTGCCAGCAGTCCGCCGGGGGACGTCTCTAGCACAGATACGCAGTATTTT. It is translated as CASSPPGDVSSTDTQYF.

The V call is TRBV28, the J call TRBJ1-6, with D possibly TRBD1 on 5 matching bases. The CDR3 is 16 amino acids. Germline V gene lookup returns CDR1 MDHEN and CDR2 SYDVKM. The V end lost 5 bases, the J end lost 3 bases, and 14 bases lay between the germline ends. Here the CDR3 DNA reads TGTGCCAGCAGTCTCCAAGGGGCTGGCTATAATTCACCCCTCCACTTT. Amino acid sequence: CASSLQGAGYNSPLHF.